The T cell receptor (beta chain) described here comes from a study of cytomegalovirus exposure and HLA in healthy donors. CDR3 length: 15 residues. V shed 5 bases and J shed 1 base, with 15 bases lying between them. The germline CDR1 and CDR2 sequences are MDHEN and SYDVKM. The table came from immunoSEQ multiplex PCR; TCRdb's copy has only in-frame clones and leaves some out. The sample holds under 350,000 clones, 80% to 90% seen once. The specimen sequenced was PBMCs. The rearrangement uses TRBV28 and TRBJ2-7; D is possibly TRBD1 (5 bases). This receptor was identified in a woman under 30 in good health and CMV-seronegative. The CDR3 DNA follows: TGTGCCAGCAGTCCCGGGTGGGGCAAATCCTACGAGCAGTACTTC. This translates into CASSPGWGKSYEQYF.